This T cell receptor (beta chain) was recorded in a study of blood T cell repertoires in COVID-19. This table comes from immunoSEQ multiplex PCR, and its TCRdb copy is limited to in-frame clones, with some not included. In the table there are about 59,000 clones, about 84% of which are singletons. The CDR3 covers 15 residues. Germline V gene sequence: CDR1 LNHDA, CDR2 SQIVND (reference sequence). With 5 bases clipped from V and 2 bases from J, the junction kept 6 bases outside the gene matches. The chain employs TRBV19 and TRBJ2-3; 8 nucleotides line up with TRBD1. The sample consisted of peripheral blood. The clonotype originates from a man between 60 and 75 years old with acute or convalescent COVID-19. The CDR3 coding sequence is TGTGCCAGTAGTCCGAGGACAGGGACCACAGATACGCAGTATTTT. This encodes CASSPRTGTTDTQYF.